This T cell receptor (beta chain) derives from a study of blood T cell repertoires in COVID-19. J gave up 3 bases and V 0 bases, and 4 bases lay outside the gene matches. The CDR3 totals 16 residues. The germline V gene encodes CDR1 LNHNV and CDR2 YYDKDF (reference sequence). The repertoire was sequenced with immunoSEQ multiplex PCR; TCRdb's copy has only in-frame clones and lacks some. The sample consists of hundreds of thousands of clones, about 88% of them appearing once. This clone was found once. The receptor comes from a man aged 18 to 30 with COVID-19, enrolled during active disease. The chain links TRBV15 to TRBJ1-4; 7 bases are a match to TRBD1. What was sequenced was peripheral blood. The CDR3 loop reads CATSRDKTGSNEKLFF. The CDR3 bases are TGTGCCACCAGCAGAGACAAGACAGGGTCTAATGAAAAACTGTTTTTT.